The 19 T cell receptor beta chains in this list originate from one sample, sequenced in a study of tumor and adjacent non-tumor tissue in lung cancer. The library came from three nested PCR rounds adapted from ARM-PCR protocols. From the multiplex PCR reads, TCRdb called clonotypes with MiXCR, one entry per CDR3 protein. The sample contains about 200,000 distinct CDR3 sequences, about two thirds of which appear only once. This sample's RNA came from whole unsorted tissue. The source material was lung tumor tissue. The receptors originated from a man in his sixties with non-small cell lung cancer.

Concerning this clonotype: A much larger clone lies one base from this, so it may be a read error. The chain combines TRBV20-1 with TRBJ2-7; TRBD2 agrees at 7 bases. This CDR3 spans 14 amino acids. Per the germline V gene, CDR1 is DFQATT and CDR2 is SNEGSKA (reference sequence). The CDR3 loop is CSAAEAGRAYEQCF. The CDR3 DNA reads TGCAGTGCTGCCGAAGCGGGGAGGGCCTACGAGCAGTGCTTC.

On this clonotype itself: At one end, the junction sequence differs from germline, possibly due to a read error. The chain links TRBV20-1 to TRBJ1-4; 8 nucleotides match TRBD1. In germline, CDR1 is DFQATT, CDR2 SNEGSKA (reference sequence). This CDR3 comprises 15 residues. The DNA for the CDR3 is TGCAGTGCTAGAGTCGGACAGGGAGGGTATGAAAAACTGCTTTTT. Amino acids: CSARVGQGGYEKLLF.

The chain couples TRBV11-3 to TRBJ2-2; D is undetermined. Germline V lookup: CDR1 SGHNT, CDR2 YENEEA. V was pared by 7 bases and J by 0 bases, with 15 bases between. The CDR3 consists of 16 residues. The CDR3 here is CASNFSINTNTGELFF. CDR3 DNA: TGTGCCAGCAACTTCTCGATAAATACGAACACCGGGGAGCTGTTTTTT.

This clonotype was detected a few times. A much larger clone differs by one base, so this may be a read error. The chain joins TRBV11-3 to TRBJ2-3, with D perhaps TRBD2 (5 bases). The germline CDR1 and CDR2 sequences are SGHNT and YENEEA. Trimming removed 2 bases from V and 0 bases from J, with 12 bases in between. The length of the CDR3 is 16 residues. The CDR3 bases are TGTGCCAGCAGCTTAATTCTTAGCGTCAGCACAGATACGCAGTATTTT. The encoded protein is CASSLILSVSTDTQYF.

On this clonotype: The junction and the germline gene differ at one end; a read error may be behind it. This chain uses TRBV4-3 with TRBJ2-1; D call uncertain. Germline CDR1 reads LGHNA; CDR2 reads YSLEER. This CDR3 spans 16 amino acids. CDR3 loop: CTSSQDRALTYNEQFF. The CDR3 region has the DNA TGCACCAGCAGCCAAGATCGAGCACTAACCTACAATGAGCAGTTCTTT.

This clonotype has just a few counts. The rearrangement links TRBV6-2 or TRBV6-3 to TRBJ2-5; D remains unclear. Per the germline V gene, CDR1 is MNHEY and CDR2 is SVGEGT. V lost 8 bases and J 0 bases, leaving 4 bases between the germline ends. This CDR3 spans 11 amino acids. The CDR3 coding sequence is TGTGCCAGCGGGTACCAAGAGACCCAGTACTTC. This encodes CASGYQETQYF.

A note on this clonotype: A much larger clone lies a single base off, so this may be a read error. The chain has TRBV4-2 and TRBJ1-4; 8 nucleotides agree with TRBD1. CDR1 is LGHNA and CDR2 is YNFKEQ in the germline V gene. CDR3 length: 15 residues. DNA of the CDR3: TGTGCCAGCAGCCAAGGTTCACAGGGGGACGAAAAACCGTTTTTT. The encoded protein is CASSQGSQGDEKPFF.

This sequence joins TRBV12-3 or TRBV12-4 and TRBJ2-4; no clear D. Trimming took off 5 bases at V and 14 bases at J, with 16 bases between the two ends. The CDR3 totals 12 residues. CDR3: CASSPAGNNKYF. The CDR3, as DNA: TGTGCCAGCAGTCCGGCAGGAAACAATAAGTACTTC.

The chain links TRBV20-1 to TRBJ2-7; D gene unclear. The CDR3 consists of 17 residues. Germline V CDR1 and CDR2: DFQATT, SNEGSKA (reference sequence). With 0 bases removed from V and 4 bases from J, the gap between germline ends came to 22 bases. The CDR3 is CSARDRSRVTLTYEQYF. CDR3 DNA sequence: TGCAGTGCTAGAGATCGGTCCAGAGTAACACTAACATACGAGCAGTACTTC.

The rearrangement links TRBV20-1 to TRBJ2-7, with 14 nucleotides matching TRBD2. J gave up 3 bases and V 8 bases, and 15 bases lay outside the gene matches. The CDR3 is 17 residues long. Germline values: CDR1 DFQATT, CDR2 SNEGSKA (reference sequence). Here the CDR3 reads CSIQSGTSGRRVYEQYF. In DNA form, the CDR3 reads TGCAGTATTCAAAGCGGGACTAGCGGGAGAAGAGTCTACGAGCAGTACTTC.

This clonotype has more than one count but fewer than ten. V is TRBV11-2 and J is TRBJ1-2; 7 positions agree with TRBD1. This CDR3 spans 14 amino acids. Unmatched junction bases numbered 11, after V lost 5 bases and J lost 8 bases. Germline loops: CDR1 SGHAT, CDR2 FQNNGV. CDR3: CASSLWTGFGGYTF. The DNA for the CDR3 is TGTGCCAGCAGCCTGTGGACAGGCTTTGGAGGCTACACCTTC.

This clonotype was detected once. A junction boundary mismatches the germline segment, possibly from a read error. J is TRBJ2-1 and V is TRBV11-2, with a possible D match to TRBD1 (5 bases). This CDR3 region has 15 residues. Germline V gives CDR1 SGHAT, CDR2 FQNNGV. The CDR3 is CASSLEWSGWVEQFF. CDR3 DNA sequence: TGTGCCAGCAGTTTAGAATGGTCAGGGTGGGTTGAGCAGTTCTTC.

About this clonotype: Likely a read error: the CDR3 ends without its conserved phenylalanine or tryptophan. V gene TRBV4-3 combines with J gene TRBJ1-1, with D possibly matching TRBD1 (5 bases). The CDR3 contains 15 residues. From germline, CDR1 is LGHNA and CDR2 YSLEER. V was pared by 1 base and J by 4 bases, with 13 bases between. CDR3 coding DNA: TGCGCCAGCAGCCAAGGCTCAGGGTGGTCCACTGAAGCTTTCTTA. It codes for CASSQGSGWSTEAFL.

CDR3 loop: CASSHLAAGGNTGELFF. CDR3 bases: TGTGCCAGCAGTCACCTGGCGGCGGGGGGTAACACCGGGGAGCTGTTTTTT. The chain combines TRBV4-2 with TRBJ2-2, with 8 positions matching TRBD2. The CDR3 has 17 amino acids. J was trimmed by 2 bases and V by 6 bases; bases with no gene match: 11. Looked up from germline, CDR1 is LGHNA and CDR2 is YNFKEQ.

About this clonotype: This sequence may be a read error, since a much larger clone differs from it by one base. CDR3 sequence: CSDRAGQSNTEAFF. CDR3 sequence (DNA): TGCAGTGATAGGGCGGGACAGTCGAACACTGAAGCTTTCTTT. The chain carries TRBV20-1 and TRBJ1-1, with 7 bases fitting TRBD1. The CDR3 spans 14 residues. With V trimmed by 7 bases and J by 1 base, 9 bases remained unmatched. The germline V gene encodes CDR1 DFQATT and CDR2 SNEGSKA (reference sequence).

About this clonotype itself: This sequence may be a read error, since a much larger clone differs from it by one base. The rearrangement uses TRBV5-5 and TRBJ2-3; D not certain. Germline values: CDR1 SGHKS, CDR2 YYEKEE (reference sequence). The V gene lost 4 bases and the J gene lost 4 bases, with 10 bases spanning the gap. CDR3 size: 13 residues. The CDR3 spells CASSAPSPDTQYF. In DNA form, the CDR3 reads TGTGCCAGCAGCGCGCCGAGTCCAGATACGCAGTATTTT.

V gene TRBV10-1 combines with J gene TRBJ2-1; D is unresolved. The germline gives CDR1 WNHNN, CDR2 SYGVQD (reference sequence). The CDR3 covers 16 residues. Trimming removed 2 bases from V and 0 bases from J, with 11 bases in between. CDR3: CASSEGGPGSYNEQFF. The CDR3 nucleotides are TGCGCCAGCAGTGAGGGTGGGCCTGGCTCCTACAATGAGCAGTTCTTC.

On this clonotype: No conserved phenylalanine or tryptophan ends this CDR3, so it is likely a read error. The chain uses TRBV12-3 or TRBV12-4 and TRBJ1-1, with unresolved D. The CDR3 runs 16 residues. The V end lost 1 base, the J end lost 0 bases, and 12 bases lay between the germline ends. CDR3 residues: CASSLGPRRMNTEAFI. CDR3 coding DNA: TGTGCCAGCAGTTTAGGCCCCCGTAGGATGAACACTGAAGCTTTCATT.

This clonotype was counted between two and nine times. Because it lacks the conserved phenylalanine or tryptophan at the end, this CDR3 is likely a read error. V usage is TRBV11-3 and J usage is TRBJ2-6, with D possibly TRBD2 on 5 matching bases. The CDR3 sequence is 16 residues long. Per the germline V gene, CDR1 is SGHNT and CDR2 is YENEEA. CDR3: CASSSSRLSGVNVLTL. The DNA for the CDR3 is TGTGCCAGCAGCTCTAGCAGGCTATCTGGGGTCAACGTCCTGACTCTC.